These 5 T cell receptor beta chains were all obtained from the same sample, sequenced in a study of cytomegalovirus exposure and HLA in healthy donors. Both 60 Vbeta primers and 13 Jbeta primers went into the PCR. Measured with immunoSEQ multiplex PCR; TCRdb has only the in-frame clones, and not every one. The sample has about 91,000 clones, 85% to 90% seen once. Material for sequencing was PBMCs. The receptors were sampled from a man aged 18 to 35 in good health and CMV-seronegative.

The sample holds one count of this clone. In DNA, the CDR3 is TGTGCCACCAGCAGAACAGGGGGGGCCACTGAAGCTTTCTTT. It encodes CATSRTGGATEAFF. The genes are TRBV15 and TRBJ1-1; 8 bases map to TRBD1. After removal of 2 bases from V and 4 bases from J, the junction contained 3 bases not matched to a gene. Germline V CDR1 and CDR2: LNHNV, YYDKDF (reference sequence). This CDR3 is 14 amino acids long.

This chain links TRBV28 with TRBJ1-5; 8 nucleotides align to TRBD1. The trim removed 6 bases at V and 3 bases at J, leaving 4 bases unmatched. Per the germline V gene, CDR1 is MDHEN and CDR2 is SYDVKM. The CDR3 totals 14 residues. This CDR3 is CASSWDRLNQPQHF. In nucleotides, the CDR3 is TGTGCCAGCAGCTGGGACAGGCTCAATCAGCCCCAGCATTTT.

The chain couples TRBV28 to TRBJ2-1; TRBD2 matches 7 bases. Germline CDR1 is MDHEN and CDR2 is SYDVKM. This CDR3 comprises 16 residues. Unmatched junction bases numbered 4, after V lost 2 bases and J lost 0 bases. CDR3 DNA: TGTGCCAGCAGTTTACGGCGGGGGTTCTCCTACAATGAGCAGTTCTTC. Its translation: CASSLRRGFSYNEQFF.

V usage is TRBV7-9 and J usage is TRBJ2-5, with 10 bases that match TRBD2. Trimming at V came to 5 bases and at J to 4 bases, leaving 16 bases not matched to a gene. The CDR3 length is 18 residues. Germline V gene sequence: CDR1 SEHNR, CDR2 FQNEAQ (reference sequence). CDR3 DNA: TGTGCCAGCAGCCCCCGGACTAGCGGAGTTCCTGGTACAGAGACCCAGTACTTC. Residues: CASSPRTSGVPGTETQYF.

CDR3 sequence reads: CASRSPEDRGSGKLFF. In nucleotides, the CDR3 is TGTGCAAGTCGCTCGCCCGAAGACAGGGGGAGTGGAAAACTGTTTTTT. The chain combines TRBV12-2 with TRBJ1-4; the table's D call TRBD1 went unverified against the DNA. TRBV12-2 is tagged as a pseudogene. The CDR3 is 16 residues long.